The clone carrying this TCR beta chain has at least ten counts. Germline values: CDR1 SGDLS, CDR2 YYNGEE. The germline V and J ends were trimmed by 3 bases and 5 bases, with 9 bases remaining between them. This CDR3 comprises 13 residues. This sample stems from a study of T-cell reconstitution after alpha-beta-depleted transplantation in children. For TCRbeta, the library was prepared with unique molecular identifiers. TCRdb re-derived calls from the PCR reads in MiXCR, one entry per CDR3 protein. The sample lists 230,000 or so distinct CDR3 sequences; 9.7% were seen once. Sequenced here: PBMCs from the stem cell graft donor, sampled from the stem cell graft. This sequence originates from a human donor who donated a stem cell graft to a child with SCID. The chain combines TRBV9 with TRBJ2-1, with D possibly matching TRBD1 (5 bases). CDR3 nucleotides: TGTGCCAGCAGCGGTGTAGGGGACAATGAGCAGTTCTTC. Translated, it gives CASSGVGDNEQFF.